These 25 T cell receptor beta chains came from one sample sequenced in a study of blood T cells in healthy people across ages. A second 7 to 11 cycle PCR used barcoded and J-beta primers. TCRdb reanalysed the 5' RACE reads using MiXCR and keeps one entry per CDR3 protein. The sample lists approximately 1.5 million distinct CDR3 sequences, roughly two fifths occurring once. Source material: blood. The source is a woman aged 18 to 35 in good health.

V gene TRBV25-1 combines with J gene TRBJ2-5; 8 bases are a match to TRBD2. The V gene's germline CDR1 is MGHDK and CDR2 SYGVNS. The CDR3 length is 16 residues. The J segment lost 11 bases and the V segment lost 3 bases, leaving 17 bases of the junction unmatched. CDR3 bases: TGTGCCAGCAGTGAGCCGGGACTAGTCGGGAGGAATGAGCAGTACTTC. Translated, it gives CASSEPGLVGRNEQYF.

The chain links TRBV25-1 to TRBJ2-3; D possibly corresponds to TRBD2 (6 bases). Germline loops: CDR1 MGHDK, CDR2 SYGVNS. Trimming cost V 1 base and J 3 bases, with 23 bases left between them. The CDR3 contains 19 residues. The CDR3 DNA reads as TGTGCCAGCAGTGAATCCCACCCACTCCCGGGGGTGAGGACAGATACGCAGTATTTT. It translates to CASSESHPLPGVRTDTQYF.

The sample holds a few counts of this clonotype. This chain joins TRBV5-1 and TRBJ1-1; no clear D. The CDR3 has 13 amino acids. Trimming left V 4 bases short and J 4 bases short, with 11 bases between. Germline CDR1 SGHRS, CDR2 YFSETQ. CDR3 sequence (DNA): TGCGCCAGCAGCATCGCAGGAGGCACTGAAGCTTTCTTT. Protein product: CASSIAGGTEAFF.

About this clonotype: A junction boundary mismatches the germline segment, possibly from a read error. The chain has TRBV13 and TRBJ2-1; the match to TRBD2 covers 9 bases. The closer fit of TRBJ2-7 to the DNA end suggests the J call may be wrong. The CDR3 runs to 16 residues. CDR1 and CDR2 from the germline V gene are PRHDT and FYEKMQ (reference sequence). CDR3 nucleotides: TGTGCCGGCAGCTTTCAGAGCGGGAGGATCCACAATGAGCAGTACTTC. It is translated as CAGSFQSGRIHNEQYF.

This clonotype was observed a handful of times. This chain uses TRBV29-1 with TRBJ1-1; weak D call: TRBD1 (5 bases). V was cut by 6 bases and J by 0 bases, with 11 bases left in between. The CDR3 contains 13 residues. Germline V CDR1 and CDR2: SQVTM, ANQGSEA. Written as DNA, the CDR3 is TGCAGCGTGTCCGGCAGGGTGAACACTGAAGCTTTCTTT. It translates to CSVSGRVNTEAFF.

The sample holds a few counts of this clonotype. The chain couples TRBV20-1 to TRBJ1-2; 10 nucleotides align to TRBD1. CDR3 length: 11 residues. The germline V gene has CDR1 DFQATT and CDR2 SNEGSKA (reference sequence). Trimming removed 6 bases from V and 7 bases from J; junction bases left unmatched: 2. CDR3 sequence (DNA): TGCAGTGCCTGGGACAGGGGTGGCTACACCTTC. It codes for CSAWDRGGYTF.

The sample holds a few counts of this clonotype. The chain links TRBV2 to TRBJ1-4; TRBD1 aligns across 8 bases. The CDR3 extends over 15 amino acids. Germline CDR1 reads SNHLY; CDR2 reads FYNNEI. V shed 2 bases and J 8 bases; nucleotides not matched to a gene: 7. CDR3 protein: CASSELGTGLEKLFF. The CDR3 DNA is TGTGCCAGCAGTGAACTCGGGACAGGCTTAGAAAAACTGTTTTTT.

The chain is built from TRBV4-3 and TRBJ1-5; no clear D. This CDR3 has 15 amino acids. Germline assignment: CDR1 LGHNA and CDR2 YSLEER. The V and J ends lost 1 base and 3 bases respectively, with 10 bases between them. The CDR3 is CASSQAAEFNQPQHF. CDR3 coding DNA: TGCGCCAGCAGCCAAGCTGCGGAGTTCAATCAGCCCCAGCATTTT.

The CDR3 bases are TGTGCCAGCAGCTTAGCGCGGGCCTACAATGAGCAGTACTTC. Translated: CASSLARAYNEQYF. The genes are TRBV7-2 and TRBJ2-1, with D maybe TRBD2 (5 bases). The better agreement between TRBJ2-7 and the DNA end casts doubt on the J call. Germline lookup yields CDR1 SGHTA and CDR2 FQGNSA. The CDR3 contains 14 residues.

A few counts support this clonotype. CDR3: CASSLGKVNFNEQFF. The CDR3 DNA reads TGTGCCAGCAGCCTAGGAAAGGTGAACTTCAATGAGCAGTTCTTC. The rearrangement joins TRBV9 to TRBJ2-1; no firm D call. With 4 bases removed from V and 6 bases from J, the gap between germline ends came to 17 bases. Germline V CDR1 and CDR2: SGDLS, YYNGEE. CDR3 size: 15 residues.

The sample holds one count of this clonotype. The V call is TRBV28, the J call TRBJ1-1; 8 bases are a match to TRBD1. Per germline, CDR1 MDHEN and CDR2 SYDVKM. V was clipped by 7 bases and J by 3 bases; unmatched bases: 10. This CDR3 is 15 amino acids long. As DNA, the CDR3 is TGTGCCAGCAACCAGCCCCTGGGACAGGACACTGAAGCTTTCTTT. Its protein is CASNQPLGQDTEAFF.

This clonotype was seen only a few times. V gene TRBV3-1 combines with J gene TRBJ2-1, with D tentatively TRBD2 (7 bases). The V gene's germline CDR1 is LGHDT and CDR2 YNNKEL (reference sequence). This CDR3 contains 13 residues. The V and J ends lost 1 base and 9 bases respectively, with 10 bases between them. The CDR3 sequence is CASSQAGGIEQFF. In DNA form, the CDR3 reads TGTGCCAGCAGCCAAGCGGGGGGCATTGAGCAGTTCTTC.

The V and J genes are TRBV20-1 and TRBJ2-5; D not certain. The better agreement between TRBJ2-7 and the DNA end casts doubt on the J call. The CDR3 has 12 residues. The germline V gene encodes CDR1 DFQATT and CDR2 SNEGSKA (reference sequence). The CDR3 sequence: CSAPISRTEQYF. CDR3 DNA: TGCAGTGCGCCGATATCCCGTACCGAGCAGTACTTC.

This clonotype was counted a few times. CDR3 in DNA: TGTGCCAGCACTTTAGAGGCGGATTACAATGAGCAGTTCTTC. Its protein product is CASTLEADYNEQFF. The chain has TRBV7-6 and TRBJ2-1; D is uncertain. The CDR3 has 14 residues. Trimming left V 7 bases short and J 4 bases short, with 14 bases between. Germline CDR1 and CDR2: SGHVS and FNYEAQ. Full variable domain (missing parts from reference TRBV7-6 and TRBJ2-1): GAGVSQSPRYKVTKRGQDVALRCDPISGHVSLYWYRQALGQGPEFLTYFNYEAQQDKSGLPNDRFSAERPEGSISTLTIQRTEQRDSAMYRCASTLEADYNEQFFGPGTRLTVL.

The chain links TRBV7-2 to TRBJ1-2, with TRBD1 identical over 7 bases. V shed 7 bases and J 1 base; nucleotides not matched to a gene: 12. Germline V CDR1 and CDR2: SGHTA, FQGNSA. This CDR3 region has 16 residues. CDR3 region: CASIKSRDRFNYGYTF. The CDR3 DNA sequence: TGTGCCAGCATCAAAAGCCGGGACAGATTTAACTATGGCTACACCTTC.

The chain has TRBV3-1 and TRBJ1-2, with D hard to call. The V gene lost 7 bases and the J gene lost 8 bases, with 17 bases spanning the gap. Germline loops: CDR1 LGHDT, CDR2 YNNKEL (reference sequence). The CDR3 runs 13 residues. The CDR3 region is CASTPYGSSGYTF. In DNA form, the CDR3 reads TGTGCCAGCACCCCGTATGGCAGCAGCGGCTACACCTTC.

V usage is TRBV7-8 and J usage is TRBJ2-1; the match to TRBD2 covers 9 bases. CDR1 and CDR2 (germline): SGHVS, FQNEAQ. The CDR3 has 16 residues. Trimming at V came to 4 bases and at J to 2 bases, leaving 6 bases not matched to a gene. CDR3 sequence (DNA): TGTGCCAGCAGCTCCCTAGCGGGAAAGGCCTACAATGAGCAGTTCTTC. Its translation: CASSSLAGKAYNEQFF.

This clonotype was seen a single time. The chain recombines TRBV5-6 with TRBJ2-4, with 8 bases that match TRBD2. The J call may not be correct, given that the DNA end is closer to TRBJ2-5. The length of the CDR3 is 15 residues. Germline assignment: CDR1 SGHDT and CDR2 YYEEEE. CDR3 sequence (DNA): TGTGCCAGCAGCTTGGTACGGGAGGGCCCTGAGACCCAGTACTTC. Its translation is CASSLVREGPETQYF.

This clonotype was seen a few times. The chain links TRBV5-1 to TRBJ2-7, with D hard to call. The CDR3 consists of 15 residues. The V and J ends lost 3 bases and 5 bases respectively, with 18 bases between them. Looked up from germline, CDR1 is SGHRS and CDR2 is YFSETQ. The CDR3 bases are TGCGCCAGCAGCTCCCGGCAGGCTAAACGAAACGAGCAGTACTTC. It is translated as CASSSRQAKRNEQYF.

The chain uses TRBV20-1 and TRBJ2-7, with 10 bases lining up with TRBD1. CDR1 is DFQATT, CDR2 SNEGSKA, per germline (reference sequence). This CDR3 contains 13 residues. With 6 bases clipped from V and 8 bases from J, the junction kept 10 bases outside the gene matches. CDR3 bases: TGCAGTGCCGCGGGACAGGGGTCATATCAGCAGTACTTC. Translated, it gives CSAAGQGSYQQYF.

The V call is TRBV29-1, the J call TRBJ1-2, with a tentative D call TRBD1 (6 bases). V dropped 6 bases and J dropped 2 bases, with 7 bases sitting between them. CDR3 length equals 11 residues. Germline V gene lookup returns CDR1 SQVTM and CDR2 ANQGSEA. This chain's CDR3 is CSVTGNYGYTF. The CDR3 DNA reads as TGCAGCGTCACAGGGAACTATGGCTACACCTTC.

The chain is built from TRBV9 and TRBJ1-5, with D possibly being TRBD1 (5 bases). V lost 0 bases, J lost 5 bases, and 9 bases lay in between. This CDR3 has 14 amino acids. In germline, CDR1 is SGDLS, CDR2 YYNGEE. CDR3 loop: CASSVEEGYQPQHF. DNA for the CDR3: TGTGCCAGCAGCGTAGAGGAGGGGTATCAGCCCCAGCATTTT.

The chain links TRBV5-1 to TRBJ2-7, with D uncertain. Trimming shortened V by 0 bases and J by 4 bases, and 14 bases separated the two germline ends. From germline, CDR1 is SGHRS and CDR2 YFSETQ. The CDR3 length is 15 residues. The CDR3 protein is CASSLGTAKVYEQYF. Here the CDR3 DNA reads TGCGCCAGCAGCTTGGGAACTGCGAAGGTATACGAGCAGTACTTC.

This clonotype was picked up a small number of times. CDR3 nucleotide sequence: TGCAGTGCTAGCCGTAGCGGGAGCTCCTACGAGCAGTACTTC. Amino acid sequence: CSASRSGSSYEQYF. The chain couples TRBV20-1 to TRBJ2-7, with TRBD2 matching 9 bases. V was pared by 3 bases and J by 0 bases, with 3 bases of the junction left unmatched. CDR1 is DFQATT, CDR2 SNEGSKA, per germline (reference sequence). CDR3 length: 14 amino acids.

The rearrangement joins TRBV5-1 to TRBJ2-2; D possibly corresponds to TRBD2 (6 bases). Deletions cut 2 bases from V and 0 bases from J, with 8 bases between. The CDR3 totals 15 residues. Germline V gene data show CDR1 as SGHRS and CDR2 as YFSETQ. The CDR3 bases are TGCGCCAGCAGCTTCAGCGGGCCGAACACCGGGGAGCTGTTTTTT. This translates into CASSFSGPNTGELFF.